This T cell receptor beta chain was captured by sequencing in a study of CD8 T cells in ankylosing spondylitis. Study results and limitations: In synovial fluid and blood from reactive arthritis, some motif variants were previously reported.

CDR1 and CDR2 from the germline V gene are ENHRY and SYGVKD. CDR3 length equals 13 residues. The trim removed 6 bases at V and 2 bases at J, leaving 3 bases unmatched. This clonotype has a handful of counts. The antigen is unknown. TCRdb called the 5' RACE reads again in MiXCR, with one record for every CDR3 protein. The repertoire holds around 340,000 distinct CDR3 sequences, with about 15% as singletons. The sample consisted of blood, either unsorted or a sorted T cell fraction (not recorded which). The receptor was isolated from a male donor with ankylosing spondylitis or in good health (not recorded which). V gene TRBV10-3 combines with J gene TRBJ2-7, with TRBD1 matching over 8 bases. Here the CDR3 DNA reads TGTGCCATCAGGGGGACAGGCACCTACGAGCAGTACTTC. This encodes CAIRGTGTYEQYF.